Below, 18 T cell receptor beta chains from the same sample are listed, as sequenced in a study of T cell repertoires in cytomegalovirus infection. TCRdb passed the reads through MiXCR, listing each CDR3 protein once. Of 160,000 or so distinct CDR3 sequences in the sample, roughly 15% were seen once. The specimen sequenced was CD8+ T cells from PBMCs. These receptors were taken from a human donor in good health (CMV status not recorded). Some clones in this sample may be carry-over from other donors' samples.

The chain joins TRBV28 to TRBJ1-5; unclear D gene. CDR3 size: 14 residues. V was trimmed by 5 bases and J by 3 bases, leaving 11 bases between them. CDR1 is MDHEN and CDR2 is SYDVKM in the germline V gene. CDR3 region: CASSQVTANQPQHF. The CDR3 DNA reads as TGTGCCAGCAGTCAGGTGACGGCCAATCAGCCCCAGCATTTT.

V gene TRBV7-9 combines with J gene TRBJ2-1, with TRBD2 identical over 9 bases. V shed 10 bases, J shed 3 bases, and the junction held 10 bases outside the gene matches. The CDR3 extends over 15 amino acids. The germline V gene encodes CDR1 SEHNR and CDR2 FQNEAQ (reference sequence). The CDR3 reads CATNSGREYYNEQFF. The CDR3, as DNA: TGTGCCACGAATAGCGGGAGAGAGTACTACAATGAGCAGTTCTTC. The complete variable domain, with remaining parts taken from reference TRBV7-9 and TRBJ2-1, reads DTGVSQNPRHKITKRGQNVTFRCDPISEHNRLYWYRQTLGQGPEFLTYFQNEAQLEKSRLLSDRFSAERPKGSFSTLEIQRTEQGDSAMYLCATNSGREYYNEQFFGPGTRLTVL.

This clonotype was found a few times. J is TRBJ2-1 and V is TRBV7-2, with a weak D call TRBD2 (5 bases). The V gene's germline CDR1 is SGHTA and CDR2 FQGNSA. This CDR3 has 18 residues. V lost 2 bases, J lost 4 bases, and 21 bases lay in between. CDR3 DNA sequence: TGTGCCAGCAGCTTATCGGCGGGCGGCTGGGGAACTTACAATGAGCAGTTCTTC. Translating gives CASSLSAGGWGTYNEQFF. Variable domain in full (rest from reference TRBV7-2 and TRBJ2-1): GAGVSQSPSNKVTEKGKDVELRCDPISGHTALYWYRQSLGQGLEFLIYFQGNSAPDKSGLPSDRFSAERTGGSVSTLTIQRTQQEDSAVYLCASSLSAGGWGTYNEQFFGPGTRLTVL.

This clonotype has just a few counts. CDR3 region: CASSRRTDSYEQYF. As DNA, the CDR3 is TGTGCCAGCAGCAGGAGAACGGACTCCTACGAGCAGTACTTC. The gene calls are TRBV7-8 and TRBJ2-7; D is unresolved. The length of the CDR3 is 14 residues. CDR1 is SGHVS, CDR2 FQNEAQ, per germline. V was cut by 5 bases and J by 0 bases, with 11 bases left in between.

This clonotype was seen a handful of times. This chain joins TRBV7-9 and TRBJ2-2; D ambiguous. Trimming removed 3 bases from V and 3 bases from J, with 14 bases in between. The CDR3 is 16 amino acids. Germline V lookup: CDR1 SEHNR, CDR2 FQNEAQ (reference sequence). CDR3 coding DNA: TGTGCCAGCAGCTTTACCGTTCCCACCGACACCGGGGAGCTGTTTTTT. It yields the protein CASSFTVPTDTGELFF. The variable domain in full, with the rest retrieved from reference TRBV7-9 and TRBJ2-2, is DTGVSQNPRHKITKRGQNVTFRCDPISEHNRLYWYRQTLGQGPEFLTYFQNEAQLEKSRLLSDRFSAERPKGSFSTLEIQRTEQGDSAMYLCASSFTVPTDTGELFFGEGSRLTVL.

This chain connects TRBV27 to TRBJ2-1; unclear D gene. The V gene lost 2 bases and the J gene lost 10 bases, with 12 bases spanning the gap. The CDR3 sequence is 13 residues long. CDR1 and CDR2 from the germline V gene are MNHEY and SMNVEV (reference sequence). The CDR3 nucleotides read TGTGCCAGCAGTTTAACACTCCGGTGGGAGCAGTTCTTC. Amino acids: CASSLTLRWEQFF.

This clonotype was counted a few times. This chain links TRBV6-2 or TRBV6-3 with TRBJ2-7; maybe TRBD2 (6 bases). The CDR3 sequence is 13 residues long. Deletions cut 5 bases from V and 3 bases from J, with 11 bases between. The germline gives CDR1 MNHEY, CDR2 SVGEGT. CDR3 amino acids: CASSTGLFYEQYF. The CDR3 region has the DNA TGTGCCAGCAGTACGGGACTGTTCTACGAGCAGTACTTC.

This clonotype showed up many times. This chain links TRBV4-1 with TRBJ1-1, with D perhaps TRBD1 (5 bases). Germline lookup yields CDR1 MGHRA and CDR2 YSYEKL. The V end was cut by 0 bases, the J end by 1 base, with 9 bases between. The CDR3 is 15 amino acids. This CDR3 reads CASSQDAGGNTEAFF. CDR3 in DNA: TGCGCCAGCAGCCAAGATGCGGGGGGGAACACTGAAGCTTTCTTT.

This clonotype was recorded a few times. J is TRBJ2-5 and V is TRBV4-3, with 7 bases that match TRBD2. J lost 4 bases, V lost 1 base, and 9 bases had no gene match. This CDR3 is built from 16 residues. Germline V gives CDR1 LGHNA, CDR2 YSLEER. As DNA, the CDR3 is TGCGCCAGCAGCCAAGCGGGGGGAAGACAGAGAGAGACCCAGTACTTC. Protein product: CASSQAGGRQRETQYF.

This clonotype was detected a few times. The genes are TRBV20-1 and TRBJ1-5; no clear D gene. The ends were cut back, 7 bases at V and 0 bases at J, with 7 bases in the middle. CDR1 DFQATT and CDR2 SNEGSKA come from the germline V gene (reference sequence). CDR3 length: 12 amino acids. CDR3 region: CSVAHSNQPQHF. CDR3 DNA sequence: TGCAGTGTTGCCCATAGCAATCAGCCCCAGCATTTT.

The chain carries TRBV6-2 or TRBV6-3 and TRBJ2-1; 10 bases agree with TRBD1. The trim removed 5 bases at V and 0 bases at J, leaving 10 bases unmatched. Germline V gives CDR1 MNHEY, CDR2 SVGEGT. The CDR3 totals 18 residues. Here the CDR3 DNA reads TGTGCCAGCAGTGGTCTGCGGGACAGGGGCGGCTCCTACAATGAGCAGTTCTTC. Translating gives CASSGLRDRGGSYNEQFF.

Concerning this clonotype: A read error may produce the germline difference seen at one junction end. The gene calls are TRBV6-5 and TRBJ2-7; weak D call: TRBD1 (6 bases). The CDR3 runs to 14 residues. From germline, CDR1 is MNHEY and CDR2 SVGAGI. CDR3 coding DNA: TGTGCCAGCAGTCGGACAGAGGGGTCCTACGAGAAGTACTTC. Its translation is CASSRTEGSYEKYF.

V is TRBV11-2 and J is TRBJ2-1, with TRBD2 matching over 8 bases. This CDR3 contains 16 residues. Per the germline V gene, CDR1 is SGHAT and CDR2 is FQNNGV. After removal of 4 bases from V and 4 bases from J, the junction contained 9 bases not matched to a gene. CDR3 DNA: TGTGCCAGCAGCTCCCGACCGGGGGGGACATACAATGAGCAGTTCTTC. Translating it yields CASSSRPGGTYNEQFF.

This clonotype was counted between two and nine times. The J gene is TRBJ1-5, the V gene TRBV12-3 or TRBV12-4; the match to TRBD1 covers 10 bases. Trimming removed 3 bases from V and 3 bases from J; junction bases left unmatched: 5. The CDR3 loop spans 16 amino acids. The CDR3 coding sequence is TGTGCCAGCAGTTTTGCGGGACAGGGGTCCAATCAGCCCCAGCATTTT. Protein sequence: CASSFAGQGSNQPQHF.

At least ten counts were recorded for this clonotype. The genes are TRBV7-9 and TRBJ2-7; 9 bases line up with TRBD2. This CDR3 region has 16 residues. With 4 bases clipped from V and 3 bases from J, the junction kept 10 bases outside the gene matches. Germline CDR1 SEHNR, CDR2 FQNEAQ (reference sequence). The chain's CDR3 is CASSSRGSGSGYEQYF. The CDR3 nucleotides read TGTGCCAGCAGCTCCCGGGGTAGCGGGAGCGGCTACGAGCAGTACTTC.

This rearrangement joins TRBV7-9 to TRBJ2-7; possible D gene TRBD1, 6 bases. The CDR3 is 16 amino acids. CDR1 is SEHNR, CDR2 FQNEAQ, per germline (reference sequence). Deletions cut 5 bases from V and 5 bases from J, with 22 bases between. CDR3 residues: CASSRIRTEGSNEQYF. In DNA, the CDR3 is TGTGCCAGCAGCCGGATCCGGACAGAAGGATCCAACGAGCAGTACTTC.

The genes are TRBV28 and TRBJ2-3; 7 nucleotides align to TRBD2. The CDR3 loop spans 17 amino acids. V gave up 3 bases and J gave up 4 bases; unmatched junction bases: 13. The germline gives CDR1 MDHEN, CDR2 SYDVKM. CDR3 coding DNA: TGTGCCAGCAGTTTTGGGGAGGGCGGGGAAGTCTCAGATACGCAGTATTTT. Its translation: CASSFGEGGEVSDTQYF.

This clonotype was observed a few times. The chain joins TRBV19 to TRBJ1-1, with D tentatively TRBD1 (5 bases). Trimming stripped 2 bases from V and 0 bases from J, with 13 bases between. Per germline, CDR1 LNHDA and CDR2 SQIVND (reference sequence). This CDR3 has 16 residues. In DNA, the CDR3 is TGTGCCAGTAGTATATCCGAGGGGTACATGAACACTGAAGCTTTCTTT. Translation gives CASSISEGYMNTEAFF.